This TCR beta chain derives from a study of OX40 agonist ivuxolimab in advanced cancers. Notes on this clone: The antigen is unknown.

Clones were read by immunoSEQ multiplex PCR, and TCRdb kept only the in-frame ones, dropping some. The data show approximately 15,000 clones, around 64% seen once. Study conclusions and caveats: Expanded clones were, on average, more numerous in CD8+ T cells than in CD4+. Low clonal expansion, among the lowest seen, marked partial responders at 0.1-3.0 mg/kg.

V lost 3 bases to trimming and J lost 2 bases, with 10 bases between them. CDR1 is SGHNT and CDR2 is YYREEE in the germline V gene (reference sequence). This CDR3 has 14 residues. This specimen was CD4+ or CD8+ T cells sorted from blood, taken in a trial of the OX40 agonist ivuxolimab. The receptor was derived from an adult with an advanced solid tumor such as melanoma, head and neck, liver or kidney cancer. The chain couples TRBV5-4 to TRBJ2-3; TRBD1 might be the D (5 bases). This CDR3 is CASSSVGLTDTQYF. CDR3 nucleotide sequence: TGTGCCAGCAGCTCGGTGGGGCTCACAGATACGCAGTATTTT.